The text below deals with one T cell receptor beta chain. CDR1 KGHSH and CDR2 LQKENI come from the germline V gene. The V end lost 6 bases, the J end lost 7 bases, and 12 bases lay between the germline ends. This CDR3 has 13 amino acids. The source of the sample is a study of technical replicates of blood from a few donors. Libraries were prepared by immunoSEQ multiplex PCR; TCRdb keeps only in-frame clonotypes and omits some of them. The table shows some 17,000 clones, with about nine tenths occurring only once. This sequence was found in a human donor in good health. The material sequenced was PBMCs. J is TRBJ2-2 and V is TRBV18; no clear D. CDR3 nucleotides: TGTGCCAGCTCGCCCGAGATTGGCGGGGAGCTGTTTTTT. It specifies CASSPEIGGELFF.